This T cell receptor (beta chain) was documented in a study of blood T cell repertoires in COVID-19. Turning to the study itself: COVID-19 samples collected from the United States, Italy and Spain covered acute and convalescent phases.

Sequencing was performed with immunoSEQ multiplex PCR; in TCRdb, only in-frame clones are kept and a portion is missing. This sample yields around 58,000 clones, of which over 65% are seen a single time; less than 5.5% belongs to the top ten. The CDR3 extends over 13 amino acids. J gave up 6 bases and V 1 base, and 1 base lay outside the gene matches. Germline lookup yields CDR1 SGHDN and CDR2 FVKESK. The J gene is TRBJ2-7, the V gene TRBV14; TRBD2 matches 9 bases. The TCR comes from a human donor in a cohort sampled during active COVID-19. Sequencing was carried out using peripheral blood. CDR3 sequence: CASSQGGGGEQYF. The DNA for the CDR3 is TGTGCCAGCAGCCAAGGCGGGGGGGGCGAGCAGTACTTC.